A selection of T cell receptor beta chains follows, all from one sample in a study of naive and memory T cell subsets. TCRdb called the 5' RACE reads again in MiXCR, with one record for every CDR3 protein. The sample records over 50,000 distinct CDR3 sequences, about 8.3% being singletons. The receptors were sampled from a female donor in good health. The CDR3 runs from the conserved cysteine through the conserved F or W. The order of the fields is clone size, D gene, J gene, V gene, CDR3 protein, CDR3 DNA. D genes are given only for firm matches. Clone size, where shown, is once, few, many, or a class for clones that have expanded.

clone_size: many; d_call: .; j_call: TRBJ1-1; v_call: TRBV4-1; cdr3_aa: CASRRGASTEAFF; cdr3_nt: TGCGCCAGCAGACGAGGGGCGAGTACTGAAGCTTTCTTT
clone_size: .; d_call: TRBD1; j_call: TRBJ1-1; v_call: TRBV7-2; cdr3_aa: CASSLGGGYTEAFF; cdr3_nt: TGTGCCAGCAGCTTAGGAGGGGGCTACACTGAAGCTTTCTTT
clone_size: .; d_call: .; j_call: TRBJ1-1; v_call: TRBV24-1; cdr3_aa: CATYPQDRDTEAFF; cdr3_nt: TGTGCCACCTATCCACAGGATAGGGATACTGAAGCTTTCTTT
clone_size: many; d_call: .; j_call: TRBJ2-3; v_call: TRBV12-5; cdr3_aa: CASGLVLGQSTDTQYF; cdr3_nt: TGTGCTAGTGGTTTGGTACTTGGGCAGTCAACAGATACGCAGTATTTT
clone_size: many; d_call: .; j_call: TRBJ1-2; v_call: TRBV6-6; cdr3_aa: CASSPGTSVGGYTF; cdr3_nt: TGTGCCAGCAGTCCCGGGACGTCCGTGGGGGGCTACACCTTC
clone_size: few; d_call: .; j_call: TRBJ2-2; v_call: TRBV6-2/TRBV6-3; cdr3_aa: CASSYSAGELFF; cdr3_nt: TGTGCCAGCAGTTACTCAGCCGGGGAGCTGTTTTTT
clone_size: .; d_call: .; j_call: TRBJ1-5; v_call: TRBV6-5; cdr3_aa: CASRASAPPNQPQHF; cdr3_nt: TGTGCCAGCAGAGCGTCGGCCCCACCTAATCAGCCCCAGCATTTT
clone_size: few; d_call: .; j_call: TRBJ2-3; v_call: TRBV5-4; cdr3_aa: CASSLRLAAGTDTQYF; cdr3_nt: TGTGCCAGCAGCTTGCGGTTAGCGGCGGGCACAGATACGCAGTATTTT
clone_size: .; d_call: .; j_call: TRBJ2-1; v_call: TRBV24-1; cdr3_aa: CATSDSPAGAGLWVF; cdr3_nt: TGTGCCACCAGTGATAGTCCCGCAGGAGCTGGCTTATGGGTCTTC
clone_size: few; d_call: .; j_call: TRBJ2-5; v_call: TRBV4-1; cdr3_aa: CASSRTNQETQYF; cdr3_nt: TGCGCCAGCAGCCGGACCAACCAAGAGACCCAGTACTTC
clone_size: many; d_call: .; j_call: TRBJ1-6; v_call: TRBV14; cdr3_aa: CASSQDASRYNSPLHF; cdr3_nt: TGTGCCAGCAGCCAAGATGCATCCCGTTATAATTCACCCCTCCACTTT
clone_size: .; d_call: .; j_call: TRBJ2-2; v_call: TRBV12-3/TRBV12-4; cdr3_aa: CASSFGGRELFF; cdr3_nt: TGTGCCAGCAGTTTCGGTGGTCGGGAGCTGTTTTTT
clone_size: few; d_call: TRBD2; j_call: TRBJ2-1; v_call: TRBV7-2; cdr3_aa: CASSTRTSGGTGEQFF; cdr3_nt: TGTGCCAGCAGCACCCGGACTAGCGGGGGGACTGGTGAGCAGTTCTTC
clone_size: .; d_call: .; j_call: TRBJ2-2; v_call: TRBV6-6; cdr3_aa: CASSSNVPTGGTTGELFF; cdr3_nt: TGTGCCAGCAGCTCTAACGTTCCCACCGGAGGGACCACCGGGGAGCTGTTTTTT
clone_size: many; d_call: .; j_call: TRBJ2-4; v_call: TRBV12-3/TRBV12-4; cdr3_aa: CASSLELPNIQYF; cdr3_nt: TGTGCCAGCAGTTTAGAACTTCCAAACATTCAGTACTTC
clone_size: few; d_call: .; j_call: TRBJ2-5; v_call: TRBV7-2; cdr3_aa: CASSTRRSSQETQYF; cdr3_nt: TGTGCCAGCAGCACGAGACGGTCGTCCCAAGAGACCCAGTACTTC
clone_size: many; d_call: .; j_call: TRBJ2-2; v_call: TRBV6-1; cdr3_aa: CASRNPGTVPGELFF; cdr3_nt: TGTGCCAGCAGAAACCCCGGGACGGTCCCCGGGGAGCTGTTTTTT
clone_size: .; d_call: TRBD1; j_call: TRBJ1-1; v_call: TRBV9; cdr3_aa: CASSAQGFTEAFF; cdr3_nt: TGTGCCAGCAGTGCACAGGGGTTCACTGAAGCTTTCTTT
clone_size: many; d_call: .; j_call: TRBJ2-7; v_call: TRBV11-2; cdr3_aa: CASSLTGAGPSYEQYF; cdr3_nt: TGTGCCAGCAGCCTCACCGGGGCAGGACCATCCTACGAGCAGTACTTC
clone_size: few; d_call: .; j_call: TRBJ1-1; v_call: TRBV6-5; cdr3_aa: CASSYSGTDIGAFF; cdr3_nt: TGTGCCAGCAGTTACTCCGGGACCGACATTGGGGCTTTCTTT
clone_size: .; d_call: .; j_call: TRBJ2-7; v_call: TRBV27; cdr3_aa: CASSLSGALYEQYF; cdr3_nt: TGTGCCAGCAGTTTATCAGGGGCCCTCTACGAGCAGTACTTC
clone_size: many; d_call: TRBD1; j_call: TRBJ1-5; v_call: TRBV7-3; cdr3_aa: CASSSPLRQGALSNYNQPQHF; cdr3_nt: TGTGCCAGCAGCTCCCCCCTGAGACAGGGGGCCCTTTCCAATTACAATCAGCCCCAGCATTTT
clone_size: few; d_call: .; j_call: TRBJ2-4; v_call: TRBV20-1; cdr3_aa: CSAYREAKNIQYF; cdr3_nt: TGCAGTGCCTACAGGGAGGCCAAAAACATTCAGTACTTC
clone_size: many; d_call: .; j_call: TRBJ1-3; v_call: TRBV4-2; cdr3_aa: CASSQRGGRNTIYF; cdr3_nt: TGTGCCAGCAGCCAGAGGGGAGGGAGAAACACCATATATTTT
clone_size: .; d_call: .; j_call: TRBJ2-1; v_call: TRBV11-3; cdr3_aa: CASSFAGTGEQFF; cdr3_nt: TGTGCCAGCAGTTTTGCAGGGACTGGTGAGCAGTTCTTC
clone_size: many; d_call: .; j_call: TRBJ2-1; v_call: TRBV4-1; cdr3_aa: CASSQVGRRGYNEQFF; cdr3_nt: TGCGCCAGCAGCCAAGTTGGGCGAAGGGGGTACAATGAGCAGTTCTTC
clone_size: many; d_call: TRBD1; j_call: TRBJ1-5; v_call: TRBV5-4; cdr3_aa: CASSTGTVDQPQHF; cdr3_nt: TGTGCCAGCAGCACCGGGACAGTAGATCAGCCCCAGCATTTT
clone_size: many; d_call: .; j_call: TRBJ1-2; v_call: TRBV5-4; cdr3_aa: CASSPGGTNYGYTF; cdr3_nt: TGTGCCAGCAGCCCCGGCGGAACTAACTATGGCTACACCTTC
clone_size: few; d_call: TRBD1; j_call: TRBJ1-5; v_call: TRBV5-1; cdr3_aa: CASSTGTGGYQPQHF; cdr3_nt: TGCGCCAGCAGCACCGGGACAGGGGGGTACCAGCCCCAGCATTTT
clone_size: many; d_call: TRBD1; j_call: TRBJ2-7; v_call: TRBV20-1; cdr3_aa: CSAKGQEDYEQYF; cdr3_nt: TGCAGTGCTAAGGGACAGGAAGACTACGAGCAGTACTTC
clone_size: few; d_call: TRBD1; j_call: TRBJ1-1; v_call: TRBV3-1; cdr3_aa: CASSPGDRNTEAFF; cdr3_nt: TGTGCCAGCAGCCCCGGGGACAGGAACACTGAAGCTTTCTTT
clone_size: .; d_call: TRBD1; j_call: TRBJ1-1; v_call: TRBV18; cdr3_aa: CASSPSGTGRSPEAFF; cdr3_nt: TGTGCCAGCTCACCGAGCGGGACAGGCCGATCCCCTGAAGCTTTCTTT
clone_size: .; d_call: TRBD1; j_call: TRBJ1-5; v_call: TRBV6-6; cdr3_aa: CASSRAGGDANQPQHF; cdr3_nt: TGTGCCAGCAGCCGGGCAGGGGGCGACGCCAATCAGCCCCAGCATTTT
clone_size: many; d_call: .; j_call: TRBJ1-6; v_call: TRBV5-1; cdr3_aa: CASSLGEAYNSPLHF; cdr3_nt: TGCGCCAGCAGCTTGGGGGAGGCCTATAATTCACCCCTCCACTTT
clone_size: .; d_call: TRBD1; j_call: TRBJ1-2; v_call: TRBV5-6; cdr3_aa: CASTLQGAYGYTF; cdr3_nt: TGTGCCAGCACCTTACAGGGGGCCTATGGCTACACCTTC
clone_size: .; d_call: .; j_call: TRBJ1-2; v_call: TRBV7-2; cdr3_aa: CASSSRVENYGYTF; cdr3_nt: TGTGCCAGCAGCTCCAGAGTGGAAAACTATGGCTACACCTTC
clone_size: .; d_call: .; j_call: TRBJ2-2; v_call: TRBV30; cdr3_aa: CAWRTETNTGELFF; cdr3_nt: TGTGCCTGGAGGACGGAAACGAACACCGGGGAGCTGTTTTTT
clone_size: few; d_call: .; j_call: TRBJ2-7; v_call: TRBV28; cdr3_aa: CASSLLPYEQYF; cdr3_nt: TGTGCCAGCAGTTTGCTACCCTACGAGCAGTACTTC
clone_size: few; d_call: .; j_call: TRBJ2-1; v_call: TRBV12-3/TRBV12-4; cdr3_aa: CASSQGSGTSSDEQFF; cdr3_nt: TGTGCCAGCAGTCAAGGGTCGGGGACCTCGTCGGATGAGCAGTTCTTC
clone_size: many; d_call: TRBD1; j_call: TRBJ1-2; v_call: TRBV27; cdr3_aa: CASAMGQGHGYTF; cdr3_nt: TGTGCCAGTGCGATGGGACAGGGACACGGCTACACCTTC
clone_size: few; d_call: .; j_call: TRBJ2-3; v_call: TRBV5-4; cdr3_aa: CASSFNGGADTQYF; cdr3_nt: TGTGCCAGCAGCTTCAACGGTGGGGCAGATACGCAGTATTTT
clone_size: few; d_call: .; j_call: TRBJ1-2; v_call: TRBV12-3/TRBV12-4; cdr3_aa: CASSLTRRVQGYTF; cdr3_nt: TGTGCCAGCAGTTTGACACGAAGGGTTCAAGGCTACACCTTC
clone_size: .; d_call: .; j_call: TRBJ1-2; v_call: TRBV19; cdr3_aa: CASINQGFDGDTF; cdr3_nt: TGTGCCAGTATTAACCAGGGGTTCGATGGCGACACCTTC
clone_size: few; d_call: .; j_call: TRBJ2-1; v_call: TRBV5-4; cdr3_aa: CASSLAGEAEQFF; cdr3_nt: TGTGCCAGCAGCTTGGCAGGGGAGGCTGAGCAGTTCTTC
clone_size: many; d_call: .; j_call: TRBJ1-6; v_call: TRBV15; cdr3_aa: CATSRVTGHSSYNSPLHF; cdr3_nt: TGTGCCACCAGCAGAGTTACGGGACACAGCTCCTATAATTCACCCCTCCACTTT
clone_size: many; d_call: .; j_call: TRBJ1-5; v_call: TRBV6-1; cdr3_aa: CASRTRDNQPQHF; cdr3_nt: TGTGCCAGCAGGACAAGGGACAATCAGCCCCAGCATTTT
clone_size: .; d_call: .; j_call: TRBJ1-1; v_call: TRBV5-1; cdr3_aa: CASSSGMNTEAFF; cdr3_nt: TGCGCCAGCAGTAGTGGTATGAACACTGAAGCTTTCTTT
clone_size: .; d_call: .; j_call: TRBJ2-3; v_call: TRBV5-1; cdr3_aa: CASSSTRIFPDTQYF; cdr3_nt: TGCGCCAGCAGCTCTACCAGGATCTTTCCAGATACGCAGTATTTT
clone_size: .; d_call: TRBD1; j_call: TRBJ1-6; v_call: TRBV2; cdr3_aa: CASTSAGGGSSPLHF; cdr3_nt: TGTGCCAGCACCTCGGCAGGGGGCGGAAGTTCACCCCTCCACTTT
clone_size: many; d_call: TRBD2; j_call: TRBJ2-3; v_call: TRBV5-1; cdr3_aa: CASSLGTSGTDTQYF; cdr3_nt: TGCGCCAGCAGCTTGGGGACTAGCGGAACAGATACGCAGTATTTT